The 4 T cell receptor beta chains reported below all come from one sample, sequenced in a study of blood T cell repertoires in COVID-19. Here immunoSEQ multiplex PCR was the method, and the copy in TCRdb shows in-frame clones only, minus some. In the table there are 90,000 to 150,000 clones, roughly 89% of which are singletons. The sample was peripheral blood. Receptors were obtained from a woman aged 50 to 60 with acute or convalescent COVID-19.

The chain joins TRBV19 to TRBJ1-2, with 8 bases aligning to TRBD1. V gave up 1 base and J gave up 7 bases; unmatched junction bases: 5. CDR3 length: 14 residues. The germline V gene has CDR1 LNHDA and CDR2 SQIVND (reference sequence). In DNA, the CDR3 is TGTGCCAGTAGTATAGGAACAGGGGGTCGTGGCTACACCTTC. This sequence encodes CASSIGTGGRGYTF.

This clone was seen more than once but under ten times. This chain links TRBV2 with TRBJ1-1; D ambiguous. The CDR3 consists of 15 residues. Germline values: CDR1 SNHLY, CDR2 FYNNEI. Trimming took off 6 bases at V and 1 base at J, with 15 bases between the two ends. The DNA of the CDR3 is TGTGCCAGCAGGGAAACACAGATACCGAACACTGAAGCTTTCTTT. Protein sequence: CASRETQIPNTEAFF.

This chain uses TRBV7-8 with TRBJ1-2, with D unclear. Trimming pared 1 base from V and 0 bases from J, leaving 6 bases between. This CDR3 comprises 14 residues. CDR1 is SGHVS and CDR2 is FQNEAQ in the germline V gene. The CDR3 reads CASSLESANYGYTF. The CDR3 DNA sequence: TGTGCCAGCAGCTTAGAATCAGCTAACTATGGCTACACCTTC.

The CDR3 region is CASSSDRNQPQHF. CDR3 nucleotides: TGTGCCAGCAGCTCGGACAGAAATCAGCCCCAGCATTTT. This chain connects TRBV5-4 to TRBJ1-5; a possible D gene is TRBD1 (6 bases). Germline V lookup: CDR1 SGHNT, CDR2 YYREEE (reference sequence). V dropped 3 bases and J dropped 4 bases, with 8 bases sitting between them. The CDR3 runs to 13 residues.